This T cell receptor beta chain was identified in a study of vaccination and CD4 T cells after COVID-19 (dated by TCRdb to about 2022). Study-wide context: Every convalescent patient had a positive nasal swab PCR test for SARS-CoV-2, with mild disease in nine patients and severe disease in one. Each participant got two doses of either the Pfizer-BioNTech BNT162b2 vaccine (n=8) or the Moderna mRNA-1273 vaccine (n=2). Overlapping spike peptide pools from SARS-CoV-2 and from the common cold coronaviruses HCoV-NL63, HCoV-OC43 and HCoV-229E were used as culture stimuli. Post-COVID blood samples were collected from convalescent patients a median of approximately 100 days after diagnosis, with a range of about 35 to 170 days. In approximately ten COVID-19 convalescent patients and a handful of infection-naive healthy vaccine recipients, the spike-specific CD4+ TCR repertoire before mRNA vaccination was compared with the repertoire after mRNA vaccination. The time from the second vaccine dose to post-vaccine blood sampling had a median of roughly 70 days and ranged from 14 to 241 days. Six males and four females were included in the convalescent cohort, with two Hispanic individuals, seven Caucasians, two Asians and one multiracial person represented. Control cultures used a CEFX viral epitope pool as positive control, an HIV-1 Nef peptide pool as negative control, or no peptide.

With regard to this clonotype: Its antigen target is currently unknown. No per-base quality is available; no much larger clone lies one base away.

General findings and caveats noted by the study authors: Although the median number of SARS-CoV-2-reactive clonotypes went up from approximately 20 after infection to some 37 after vaccination, the increase was not significant. Of the vaccine-specific clones in convalescent patients, 304 of 307, or nearly all, reacted only to SARS-CoV-2 spike and did not cross-react with common cold coronaviruses. Among convalescent patients, a median around 86% of the SARS-CoV-2-reactive clones seen after vaccination appeared only after vaccination, which suggests priming specific to the vaccine. The study included relatively few convalescent patients and did not analyze early timepoints after natural infection.

Library preparation was by PCR. At the Johns Hopkins FTIC core, DNA from the cultured CD4+ T cells underwent TCR sequencing with the Oncomine TCR Beta short-read assay. The QIAamp micro DNA kit was used to extract genomic DNA from the cultured CD4+ T cells. The Oncomine TCR Beta libraries from cultured CD4+ T cells were pooled using unique dual indexes and then sequenced on an Illumina iSeq 100. On the authors' methods: Non-productive sequences were removed, and CDR3s that did not start with C, did not end with F or W, or were shorter than 7 amino acids were discarded. The MANAFEST web application identified antigen-specific clonotypes by comparing peptide-stimulated wells against reference wells and other culture wells. To be called positive, a clone needed an FDR below 0.05, an odds ratio above 5, and a productive frequency above 0.1% in at least two of three replicate wells. A clonotype counted as cross-reactive if it showed significant expansion both in the SARS-CoV-2 spike wells and in at least one common cold coronavirus spike condition. Levenshtein distances (stringdist) and unrooted phylogenetic trees (ape) in R version 3.6.1 were used to assess CDR3 homology. TCRdb itself trimmed the public reads at Q25 with fastp, ran MiXCR and retained productive beta chains. Under each unique CDR3 protein, matching rows form one entry showing the most common genes and DNA. What appears here as the V and J calls and clone size reflects TCRdb's work, not the paper's. For this sample the table gives some 18,000 distinct CDR3 sequences, of which 43% were detected only once. Together, the top ten hold over 6% of the sample.

The sample's treatment or condition, from its label and the paper: roughly 11-day PBMC culture with coronavirus spike peptide pools or control peptides (ViraFEST assay). The ViraFEST assay was used in the study, in which antigen-specific T cells were expanded with peptide pools and expanded clonotypes were subsequently identified by TCR sequencing. The convalescent patients' positive SARS-CoV-2 PCR tests fell between March and December 2020, which was before the Alpha, Beta and Delta variants emerged in the United States. Each well held 2.2 million or so PBMCs cultured in IMDM containing roughly 5.5% human AB serum and approximately 9.6 IU/ml IL-2, with 7.5 to 10 ug/ml peptide pools added. Half of the culture medium was replaced with fresh IL-2-containing medium on days 3 and 7. CD4+ T cells were isolated after approximately 10 days of culture through negative selection using the EasySep CD4+ T cell isolation kit. Ficoll-Paque Plus gradient centrifugation was used to isolate PBMCs from whole blood, and the isolated PBMCs were then either used fresh or cryopreserved at -140C. Triplicate wells were generally used for each culture condition.

V trim: 4 bases; J trim: 2 bases; unmatched bases: 1. The CDR1 and CDR2 encoded by the germline V gene (reference sequence) are DFQATT and SNEGSKA. The cysteine opens and the phenylalanine closes a CDR3 of 12 amino acids. The CDR3 DNA has 36 bases and is translated from base 1. The chain links TRBV20-1 with TRBJ2-5; TRBD1 agrees with 7 junctional bases. The input for sequencing was CD4+ T cells from blood, cultured in vitro, taken after SARS-CoV-2 vaccination. The origin of this receptor is a human donor who had recovered from COVID-19. The CDR3 reads CSAKTGQETQYF. In nucleotide form, the sequence is TGCAGTGCTAAGACAGGGCAAGAGACCCAGTACTTC.